Listed below are T cell receptor beta chains from one sample, sequenced in a study of cytomegalovirus exposure and HLA in healthy donors. The repertoire was sequenced with immunoSEQ multiplex PCR; TCRdb's copy has only in-frame clones and lacks some. The sample lists about 150,000 clones, 85% occurring once. The sequenced material came from PBMCs. The source of these receptors is a woman aged 18 to 35 in good health and CMV-seronegative. CDR3s include the opening cysteine and the closing phenylalanine or tryptophan. The order of the fields is V gene, clone size, D gene, J gene, CDR3 DNA, CDR3 protein. A D gene is named only where the DNA matches it firmly. Expanded clones get a size class; other rows say once, few or many, or leave the size out.

V gene: TRBV7-9; clone size: .; D gene: .; J gene: TRBJ1-3; CDR3 DNA: TGTGCCAGCAGCTTTGGACAGTTCAGTCACTCTGGAAACACCATATATTTT; CDR3 protein: CASSFGQFSHSGNTIYF
V gene: TRBV9; clone size: .; D gene: TRBD2; J gene: TRBJ2-7; CDR3 DNA: TGTGCCAGCAGCCTGGGACTAGCGGGAGGGCCCAGCGAGCAGTACTTC; CDR3 protein: CASSLGLAGGPSEQYF
V gene: TRBV30; clone size: .; D gene: .; J gene: TRBJ1-2; CDR3 DNA: TGTGCCTGGAAACTTACTTCTAACTATGGCTACACCTTC; CDR3 protein: CAWKLTSNYGYTF
V gene: TRBV30; clone size: .; D gene: .; J gene: TRBJ1-1; CDR3 DNA: TGTGCCTGGAGGGGGCAGCCGGGCAGTGAAGCTTTCTTT; CDR3 protein: CAWRGQPGSEAFF
V gene: TRBV27; clone size: .; D gene: TRBD2; J gene: TRBJ2-3; CDR3 DNA: TGTGCCAGCAGCCGCGGTGCGCGGGGGTTAACAGATACGCAGTATTTT; CDR3 protein: CASSRGARGLTDTQYF
V gene: TRBV19; clone size: .; D gene: .; J gene: TRBJ1-2; CDR3 DNA: TGTGCCAGTAGTATCCCCGGAGTCTATGGCTACACCTTC; CDR3 protein: CASSIPGVYGYTF
V gene: TRBV7-2; clone size: .; D gene: TRBD2; J gene: TRBJ2-3; CDR3 DNA: TGTGCCAGCAGGCAAAGCGGGGTTTCAAGGCATACGCAGTATTTT; CDR3 protein: CASRQSGVSRHTQYF
V gene: TRBV7-2; clone size: .; D gene: .; J gene: TRBJ1-4; CDR3 DNA: TGTGCCAGCAGCTTAGTCCCGGGGGCTAATGAAAAACTGTTTTTT; CDR3 protein: CASSLVPGANEKLFF
V gene: TRBV6-5; clone size: .; D gene: .; J gene: TRBJ1-6; CDR3 DNA: TGTGCCAGCAGTTACTCAACAGGGACCAATTCACCCCTCCACTTT; CDR3 protein: CASSYSTGTNSPLHF
V gene: TRBV29-1; clone size: once; D gene: .; J gene: TRBJ1-1; CDR3 DNA: TGCAGCGTTGCCCCCGGGGAGGGTCGGGTAGCTTTCTTT; CDR3 protein: CSVAPGEGRVAFF